Only a few counts were recorded for the clone carrying this TCR beta chain. A second roughly 6 to 11 cycle PCR used barcoded and J-beta primers. Each CDR3 protein gets one entry after TCRdb re-called the 5' RACE reads with MiXCR. The sample lists 540,000 or so distinct CDR3 sequences, 24% occurring once. The data were taken from a study of blood T cells in healthy people across ages. Turning to the study itself: Template switching recovered approximately one barcoded beta molecule for every two T cells.

This CDR3 contains 16 residues. V dropped 4 bases and J dropped 5; count of bases not matched to a gene: 9. Germline V CDR1 and CDR2: SGDLS, YYNGEE. Separately, the same data were catalogued under a study of T cells of mothers and their children. Per that study: It was through the M1S primer of the second PCR that sample barcodes and 2-4 random nucleotides were added.

The source is a boy under 18 in good health. Specimen: blood. This chain links TRBV9 with TRBJ2-4, with TRBD2 matching over 10 bases. The CDR3 loop reads CASSPRTSGGENIQYF. In DNA, the CDR3 is TGTGCCAGCAGCCCCCGAACCAGCGGGGGGGAAAACATTCAGTACTTC.